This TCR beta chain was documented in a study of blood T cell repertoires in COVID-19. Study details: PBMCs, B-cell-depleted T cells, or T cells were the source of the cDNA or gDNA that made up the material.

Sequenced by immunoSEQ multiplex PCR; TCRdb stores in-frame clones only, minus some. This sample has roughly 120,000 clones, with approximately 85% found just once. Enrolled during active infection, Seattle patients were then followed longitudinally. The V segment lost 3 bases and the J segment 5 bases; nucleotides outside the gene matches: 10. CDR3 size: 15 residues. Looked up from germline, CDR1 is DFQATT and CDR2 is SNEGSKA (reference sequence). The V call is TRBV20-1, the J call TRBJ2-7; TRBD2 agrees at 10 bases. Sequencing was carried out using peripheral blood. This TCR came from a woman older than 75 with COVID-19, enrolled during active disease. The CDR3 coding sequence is TGCAGTGCTAGTGACCTAGCGGGAGTAGAGGACGAGCAGTACTTC. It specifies CSASDLAGVEDEQYF.